This T cell receptor beta chain is drawn from a study of T cell changes during pregnancy in multiple sclerosis. Here immunoSEQ multiplex PCR was the method, and the copy in TCRdb shows in-frame clones only, minus some. The table includes about 87,000 clones, 80% to 95% detected once. Germline-derived CDR1 and CDR2 are SEHNR and FQNEAQ (reference sequence). V lost 5 bases and J lost 3, with 8 bases in between. The CDR3 spans 12 residues. The chain has TRBV7-9 and TRBJ2-7; no clear D. The receptor was isolated from a female donor in good health, enrolled as a control in a pregnancy study. This material consisted of peripheral blood, taken in the third trimester of pregnancy. The CDR3 here is CASSGDFYEQYF. The CDR3 DNA follows: TGTGCCAGCAGCGGTGACTTCTACGAGCAGTACTTC.